These 11 T cell receptor beta chains came from one sample sequenced in a study of human T cells and chemical hapten exposure. Indicated time point: healthy volunteer bleed at 2 weeks. Unfractionated whole blood was the source of the extracted total RNA. TCRdb recomputed calls from the RACE reads with MiXCR, one row per CDR3 protein. The data contain about 47,000 distinct CDR3 sequences, 4.4% of them seen just once; the ten biggest clones take up roughly 6%. The sample comprised whole blood. These receptors were taken from a human donor in good health. Some clones in this sample may be carry-over from other donors' samples.

This clonotype showed up just a few times. V gene TRBV2 combines with J gene TRBJ2-3, with TRBD2 matching over 9 bases. The CDR3 has 16 amino acids. Germline CDR1 reads SNHLY; CDR2 reads FYNNEI. J lost 5 bases, V lost 8 bases, and 14 bases had no gene match. The CDR3 DNA reads as TGTGCCAGCGGAGCTCCTTCTAGCGGGGCGGGAGATACGCAGTATTTT. It codes for CASGAPSSGAGDTQYF. Combining the CDR3 with reference TRBV2 and TRBJ2-3 gives the whole variable domain EPEVTQTPSHQVTQMGQEVILRCVPISNHLYFYWYRQILGQKVEFLVSFYNNEISEKSEIFDDQFSVERPDGSNFTLKIRSTKLEDSAMYFCASGAPSSGAGDTQYFGPGTRLTVL.

This clonotype was found many times. The CDR3 coding sequence is TGCAGTGCCAACAGGGGATTTAAAACTAATGAAAAACTGTTTTTT. It specifies CSANRGFKTNEKLFF. J is TRBJ1-4 and V is TRBV20-1, with TRBD1 identical over 7 bases. The CDR3 loop spans 15 amino acids. Germline V gene lookup returns CDR1 DFQATT and CDR2 SNEGSKA (reference sequence). V was pared by 6 bases and J by 1 base, with 8 bases of the junction left unmatched.

Written as DNA, the CDR3 is TGTGCCAGCAGAAGGGCTGGGACTAGCGACTGGTACGAGCAGTACTTC. Amino acids: CASRRAGTSDWYEQYF. The chain recombines TRBV11-2 with TRBJ2-7, with 10 bases fitting TRBD2. There are 16 residues in the CDR3. Germline assignment: CDR1 SGHAT and CDR2 FQNNGV. The V gene end was trimmed by 6 bases and the J gene end by 4 bases; junction bases not matched to a gene: 12. Combining the CDR3 with reference TRBV11-2 and TRBJ2-7 gives the whole variable domain EAGVAQSPRYKIIEKRQSVAFWCNPISGHATLYWYQQILGQGPKLLIQFQNNGVVDDSQLPKDRFSAERLKGVDSTLKIQPAKLEDSAVYLCASRRAGTSDWYEQYFGPGTRLTVT.

This clonotype showed up many times. V gene TRBV28 combines with J gene TRBJ2-7, with 16 bases fitting TRBD2. The CDR3 runs 16 residues. Germline V gives CDR1 MDHEN, CDR2 SYDVKM. Germline trimming cut 8 bases from V and 5 bases from J; bases unmatched to any gene: 9. CDR3 sequence: CASHLRGLAGGNEQYF. The DNA of the CDR3 is TGTGCCAGCCACCTCCGGGGACTAGCGGGAGGGAACGAGCAGTACTTC. Filled out from reference TRBV28 and TRBJ2-7, the complete variable domain reads DVKVTQSSRYLVKRTGEKVFLECVQDMDHENMFWYRQDPGLGLRLIYFSYDVKMKEKGDIPEGYSVSREKKERFSLILESASTNQTSMYLCASHLRGLAGGNEQYFGPGTRLTVT.

The chain uses TRBV19 and TRBJ1-2; the D is unclear. This CDR3 is built from 15 residues. V was trimmed by 1 base and J by 5 bases, leaving 14 bases between them. The germline V gene encodes CDR1 LNHDA and CDR2 SQIVND (reference sequence). The CDR3 reads CASSIARTGSYGYTF. CDR3 coding DNA: TGTGCCAGTAGTATAGCGAGGACTGGATCGTATGGCTACACCTTC. Full variable domain (remainder filled in from reference TRBV19 and TRBJ1-2): DGGITQSPKYLFRKEGQNVTLSCEQNLNHDAMYWYRQDPGQGLRLIYYSQIVNDFQKGDIAEGYSVSREKKESFPLTVTSAQKNPTAFYLCASSIARTGSYGYTFGSGTRLTVV.

This clonotype was observed a handful of times. The chain employs TRBV6-6 and TRBJ1-5; D unresolved. V was clipped by 2 bases and J by 4 bases, with 12 bases between them. The CDR3 is 15 amino acids. Germline V lookup: CDR1 MNHNY, CDR2 SVGAGI (reference sequence). CDR3 region: CASSYKRQQNQPQHF. The CDR3 coding sequence is TGTGCCAGCAGTTACAAGCGGCAGCAAAATCAGCCCCAGCATTTT.

Only a few counts were recorded for this clonotype. This chain connects TRBV7-3 to TRBJ2-1, with TRBD2 identical over 14 bases. Germline lookup yields CDR1 SGHTA and CDR2 FQGTGA. V lost 3 bases and J lost 7; bases outside the gene matches: 14. The CDR3 contains 19 residues. The CDR3 coding sequence is TGTGCCAGCAGCTTGCAGCTTAAGGGGGGACTAGCGGGAGCTAATGAGCAGTTCTTC. Protein product: CASSLQLKGGLAGANEQFF.

There are many counts of this clonotype. The chain couples TRBV3-1 to TRBJ2-3; D is undetermined. Per germline, CDR1 LGHDT and CDR2 YNNKEL (reference sequence). V lost 0 bases and J lost 10, with 11 bases in between. This CDR3 region has 13 residues. This CDR3 reads CASSQEPVDSQYF. The DNA of the CDR3 is TGTGCCAGCAGCCAAGAACCGGTAGACTCGCAGTATTTT.

This clonotype was counted a few times. The chain employs TRBV21-1 and TRBJ1-6. TRBV21-1 is a pseudogene segment. This CDR3 contains 17 residues. The CDR3 bases are TGTGCCAGCAGCAAAGAATCGGGGAGCTCCTATAATTCACCCCTCCACTTT. It specifies CASSKESGSSYNSPLHF.

V gene TRBV20-1 combines with J gene TRBJ2-2, with 9 positions matching TRBD2. Per the germline V gene, CDR1 is DFQATT and CDR2 is SNEGSKA (reference sequence). This CDR3 spans 16 amino acids. V lost 0 bases and J lost 5; bases outside the gene matches: 7. The CDR3 protein is CSARDQGGRATGELFF. CDR3 coding DNA: TGCAGTGCTAGAGATCAGGGCGGGAGGGCTACCGGGGAGCTGTTTTTT.

There are many counts of this clonotype. J is TRBJ2-1 and V is TRBV28, with D unclear. This CDR3 has 14 amino acids. With 3 bases removed from V and 8 bases from J, the gap between germline ends came to 14 bases. Germline-derived CDR1 and CDR2 are MDHEN and SYDVKM. In DNA, the CDR3 is TGTGCCAGCAGTTTGCCCATCCCTAGGTATGAGCAGTTCTTC. Encoded protein: CASSLPIPRYEQFF.